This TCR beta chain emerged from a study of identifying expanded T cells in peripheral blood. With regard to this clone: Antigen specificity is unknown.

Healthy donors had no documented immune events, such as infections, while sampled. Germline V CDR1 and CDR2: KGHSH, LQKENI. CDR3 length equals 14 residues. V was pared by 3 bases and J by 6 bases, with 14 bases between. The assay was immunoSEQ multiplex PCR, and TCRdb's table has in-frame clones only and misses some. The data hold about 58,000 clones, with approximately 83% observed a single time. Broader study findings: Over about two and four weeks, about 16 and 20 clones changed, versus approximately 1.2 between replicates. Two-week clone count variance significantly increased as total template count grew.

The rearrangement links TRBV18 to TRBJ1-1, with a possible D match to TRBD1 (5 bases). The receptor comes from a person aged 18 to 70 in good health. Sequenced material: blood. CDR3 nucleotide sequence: TGTGCCAGCTCACCCCGGGGGTTATTGGCTGAAGCTTTCTTT. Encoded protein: CASSPRGLLAEAFF. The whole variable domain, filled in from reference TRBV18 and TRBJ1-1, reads NAGVMQNPRHLVRRRGQEARLRCSPMKGHSHVYWYRQLPEEGLKFMVYLQKENIIDESGMPKERFSAEFPKEGPSILRIQQVVRGDSAAYFCASSPRGLLAEAFFGQGTRLTVV.